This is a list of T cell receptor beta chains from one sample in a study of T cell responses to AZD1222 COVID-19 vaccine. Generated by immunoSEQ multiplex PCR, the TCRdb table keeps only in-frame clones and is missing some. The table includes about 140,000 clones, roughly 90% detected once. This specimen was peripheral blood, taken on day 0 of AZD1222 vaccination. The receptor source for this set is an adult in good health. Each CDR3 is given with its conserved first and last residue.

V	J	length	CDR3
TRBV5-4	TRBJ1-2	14	CASSLGVSDYGYTF
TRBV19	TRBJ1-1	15	CASKPPGQGNTEAFF
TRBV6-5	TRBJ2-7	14	CASSPTGVGYEQYF
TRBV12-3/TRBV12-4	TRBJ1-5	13	CASRAGDYQPQHF
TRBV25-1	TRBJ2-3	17	CASSENRRGPHTDTQYF
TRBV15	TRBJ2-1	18	CATSRTSGKPRSYNEQFF
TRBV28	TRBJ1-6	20	CASSLPGAQGWKDNDSPLHF
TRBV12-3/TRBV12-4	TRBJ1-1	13	CASSYRVNTEAFF
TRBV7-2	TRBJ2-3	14	CASSLRGDTDTQYF
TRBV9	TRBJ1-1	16	CASSAGTGGMNTEAFF
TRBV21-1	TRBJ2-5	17	CASSKGTGRAWQETQYF
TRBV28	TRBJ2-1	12	CATLQNPGPQFF
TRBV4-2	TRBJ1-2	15	CASSQPDGGIYGYTF
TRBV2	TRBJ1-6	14	CASRPTGGNSPLHF
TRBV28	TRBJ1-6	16	CASSSPASSYNSPLHF
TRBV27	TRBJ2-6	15	CASSLVGSGANVLTF
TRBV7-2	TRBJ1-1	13	CASSRSRNTEAFF
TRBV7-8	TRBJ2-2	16	CASSQSPRVLTGELFF
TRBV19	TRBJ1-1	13	CASSVSRNTEAFF
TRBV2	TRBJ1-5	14	CASSPGRSNQPQHF
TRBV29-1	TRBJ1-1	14	CSVVESGLNTEAFF
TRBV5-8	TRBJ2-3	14	CASSSGSSTDTQYF
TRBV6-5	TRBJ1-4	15	CASSYYPGESEKLFF
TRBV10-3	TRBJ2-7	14	CAISEPDRVYEQYF
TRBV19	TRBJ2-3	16	CASSIGLAGEGDTQYF
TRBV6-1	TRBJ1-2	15	CASSEEWGGIYGYTF
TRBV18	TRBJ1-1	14	CASSPLRGNTEAFF
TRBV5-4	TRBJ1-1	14	CATSDRARDTEAFF
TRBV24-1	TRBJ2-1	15	CATSDLNYSGNEQFF
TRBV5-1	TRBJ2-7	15	CASSLRDRGLGEQYF
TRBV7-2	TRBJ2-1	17	CASSSERTGRVHNEQFF
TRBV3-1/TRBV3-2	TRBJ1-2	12	CASSRTGYGYTF
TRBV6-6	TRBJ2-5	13	CASSPKEAETQYF
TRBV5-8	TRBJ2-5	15	CASSPKGTVGETQYF
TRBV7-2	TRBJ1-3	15	CASRQKTGSGNTIYF
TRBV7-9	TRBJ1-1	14	CASSYGLLNTEAFF
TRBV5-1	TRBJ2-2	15	CASSSEPQDSGELFF
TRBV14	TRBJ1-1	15	CASSQVAGGNTEAFF
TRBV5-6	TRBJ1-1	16	CASSFLEIKSGTEAFF
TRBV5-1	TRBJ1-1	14	CASSFSPGNTEAFF
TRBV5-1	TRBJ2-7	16	CASSWQGPMASYEQYF
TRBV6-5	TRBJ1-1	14	CASSYSGKNTEAFF
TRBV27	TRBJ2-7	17	CASSSVMRQGRSYEQYF
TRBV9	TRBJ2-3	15	CASSTRRTNTDTQYF
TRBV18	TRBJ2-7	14	CASSPLGTSYEQYF
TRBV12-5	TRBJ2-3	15	CASGLRTGGSDTQYF
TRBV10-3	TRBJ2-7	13	CAIGWTPAGEQYF
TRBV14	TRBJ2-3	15	CASSQAGGAADTQYF